The subject of this entry is one TCR beta chain. The sample belongs to a study of blood T cell repertoires in COVID-19. Study information: The United States, Italy and Spain provided the acute and convalescent COVID-19 samples. In each case, the material was cDNA or gDNA derived from T cells, B-cell-depleted T cells, or PBMCs.

Authors' data handling: The assay estimated nucleated cells by amplifying reference gene primers. TCRdb's table, derived via immunoSEQ multiplex PCR, lists solely in-frame clones and lacks some. Clone size and the V and J calls come from that table; the DNA yielded D and trimming. This table holds roughly 100,000 clones, 70% to 90% found once. The CDR3 consists of 13 residues. V was cut by 6 bases and J by 10 bases, with 15 bases left in between. Germline CDR1 is MNHEY and CDR2 is SVGEGT. The V call is TRBV6-2 or TRBV6-3, the J call TRBJ1-4; D is perhaps TRBD1 (6 bases). The origin of this receptor is a man between 45 and 60 years old with active or convalescent COVID-19. Sequencing was carried out using peripheral blood. CDR3 region: CASSPFGGSKLFF. CDR3 in DNA: TGTGCCAGCAGCCCTTTTGGGGGCTCAAAACTGTTTTTT.